This T cell receptor beta chain came from a study of blood T cell repertoires in COVID-19. For the study at large: Collection of acute and convalescent COVID-19 samples took place in the United States, Italy and Spain. The cDNA or gDNA used as material had been derived from T cells, B-cell-depleted T cells, or PBMCs.

Under the authors' procedure: By means of reference gene primer amplification, nucleated cell counts were estimated. Profiling relied on immunoSEQ multiplex PCR, and the TCRdb table lists in-frame clones only, not all of them. That table is the source of V, J and clone size, and D and trimming were worked out from the DNA. The data show about 120,000 clones, roughly four fifths seen once. The sequenced sample was peripheral blood. The source of this sequence is a human donor in a cohort sampled during active COVID-19.

In nucleotides, the CDR3 is TGTGCCAGTAGTATAATCCACCTAGCGGATGTCTACAATGAGCAGTTCTTC. Protein: CASSIIHLADVYNEQFF. V usage is TRBV19 and J usage is TRBJ2-1, with 7 bases fitting TRBD2. CDR3 length: 17 amino acids. Germline values: CDR1 LNHDA, CDR2 SQIVND (reference sequence). J was trimmed by 3 bases and V by 2 bases; bases with no gene match: 10.